Below, 25 T cell receptor beta chains from the same sample are listed, as sequenced in a study of blood T cell repertoires in COVID-19. Produced via immunoSEQ multiplex PCR; TCRdb's table is partial and in-frame only. The sample lists around 250,000 clones, around 86% occurring once. Material: peripheral blood. The receptors originated from a woman between 65 and 79 years old with active or convalescent COVID-19.

The chain links TRBV28 to TRBJ1-1; no definite D call. Between the trimmed V and J ends, which lost 3 bases and 1 base, there was a span of 9 bases. The CDR3 is made up of 14 amino acids. Germline-derived CDR1 and CDR2 are MDHEN and SYDVKM. CDR3 region: CASSFPLANTEAFF. DNA of the CDR3: TGTGCCAGCAGTTTTCCATTGGCGAACACTGAAGCTTTCTTT.

This clone appeared once. The chain recombines TRBV9 with TRBJ1-4; the D gene is possibly TRBD1 (6 bases). V lost 3 bases and J lost 9, with 18 bases in between. The CDR3 has 15 residues. The V gene's germline CDR1 is SGDLS and CDR2 YYNGEE. CDR3 DNA: TGTGCCAGCAGCGGGACTGGGGGCCCAGGCCAAAAACTGTTTTTT. Translating it yields CASSGTGGPGQKLFF.

This sequence joins TRBV29-1 and TRBJ1-1; possibly TRBD1 for D (5 bases). The CDR3 contains 11 residues. Between the trimmed V and J ends, which lost 6 bases and 3 bases, there was a span of 8 bases. Germline lookup yields CDR1 SQVTM and CDR2 ANQGSEA. The CDR3 DNA follows: TGCAGCGTGACAGAGGACACTGAAGCTTTCTTT. Its translation is CSVTEDTEAFF.

V gene TRBV5-1 combines with J gene TRBJ1-2, with 7 nucleotides matching TRBD1. The CDR3 contains 14 residues. The trim removed 0 bases at V and 3 bases at J, leaving 2 bases unmatched. Germline-derived CDR1 and CDR2 are SGHRS and YFSETQ. The CDR3 loop reads CASSLAGQDYGYTF. The DNA for the CDR3 is TGCGCCAGCAGCTTGGCCGGACAGGACTATGGCTACACCTTC.

The rearrangement joins TRBV29-1 to TRBJ2-1; D possibly corresponds to TRBD2 (6 bases). The length of the CDR3 is 15 residues. Trimming removed 1 base at V and 8 bases at J, with 18 bases between. The germline V gene encodes CDR1 SQVTM and CDR2 ANQGSEA. Here the CDR3 reads CSVEGNIGTGDEQFF. CDR3 sequence (DNA): TGCAGCGTTGAAGGTAATATAGGGACGGGGGATGAGCAGTTCTTC.

This clone is a singleton in its sample. The genes are TRBV4-2 and TRBJ1-1; weak D call: TRBD1 (5 bases). Germline CDR1 and CDR2: LGHNA and YNFKEQ. Trimming pared 4 bases from V and 0 bases from J, leaving 12 bases between. This CDR3 has 15 residues. The CDR3 region is CASSPEGRVNTEAFF. The CDR3 nucleotides read TGTGCCAGCAGCCCAGAGGGGAGGGTGAACACTGAAGCTTTCTTT.

J is TRBJ1-5 and V is TRBV7-2; possibly TRBD1 for D (5 bases). CDR3 length: 14 residues. Looked up from germline, CDR1 is SGHTA and CDR2 is FQGNSA. The V end was cut by 1 base, the J end by 5 bases, with 9 bases between. The CDR3 DNA reads TGTGCCAGCAGCTTAGGAAGGGGCGATCAGCCCCAGCATTTT. Protein: CASSLGRGDQPQHF.

CDR3 nucleotides: TGCAGCGTTCGACTCGAGGGACTACCTCGTAACTATGGCTACACCTTC. It encodes CSVRLEGLPRNYGYTF. The chain carries TRBV29-1 and TRBJ1-2; a weak D match, TRBD1 (5 bases). Trimming removed 5 bases at V and 1 base at J, with 20 bases between. Germline CDR1 and CDR2: SQVTM and ANQGSEA. The CDR3 is 16 residues long.

This chain links TRBV4-1 with TRBJ1-2; 9 nucleotides line up with TRBD1. Germline lookup yields CDR1 MGHRA and CDR2 YSYEKL. V was pared by 2 bases and J by 4 bases, with 5 bases of the junction left unmatched. The length of the CDR3 is 15 residues. The CDR3 bases are TGCGCCAGCAGCCAATTGGACAGGGGCACCTATGGCTACACCTTC. Amino acids: CASSQLDRGTYGYTF.

The chain combines TRBV6-6 with TRBJ2-7; D possibly corresponds to TRBD1 (6 bases). Trimming removed 5 bases at V and 4 bases at J, with 6 bases between. Germline CDR1 reads MNHNY; CDR2 reads SVGAGI (reference sequence). The CDR3 contains 11 residues. CDR3 sequence: CASSTGYEQYF. DNA for the CDR3: TGTGCCAGCAGTACAGGGTACGAGCAGTACTTC.

The J gene is TRBJ2-7, the V gene TRBV23-1, with D tentatively TRBD1 (6 bases). TRBV23-1 is an open reading frame, and its role is uncertain. CDR3 length equals 14 residues. V was clipped by 6 bases and J by 3 bases, with 15 bases between them. The CDR3 region has the DNA TGCGCCAGCAGCCCTTCTTACAGGGACTACGAGCAGTACTTC. Its protein is CASSPSYRDYEQYF.

The V and J genes are TRBV11-2 and TRBJ1-1; 7 nucleotides align to TRBD1. V lost 5 bases to trimming and J lost 5 bases; unmatched junction nucleotides: 11. This CDR3 has 15 amino acids. Germline values: CDR1 SGHAT, CDR2 FQNNGV. The CDR3 region has the DNA TGTGCCAGCAGCCCGGGACAGATCCTAGAAACTGAAGCTTTCTTT. This gives the protein CASSPGQILETEAFF. Complete variable domain (other parts from reference TRBV11-2 and TRBJ1-1): EAGVAQSPRYKIIEKRQSVAFWCNPISGHATLYWYQQILGQGPKLLIQFQNNGVVDDSQLPKDRFSAERLKGVDSTLKIQPAKLEDSAVYLCASSPGQILETEAFFGQGTRLTVV.

This chain links TRBV7-2 with TRBJ2-1; 7 bases match TRBD1. V lost 5 bases and J lost 10; bases outside the gene matches: 8. The CDR3 extends over 13 amino acids. From germline, CDR1 is SGHTA and CDR2 FQGNSA. The CDR3 loop reads CASSPRGRKEQFF. In nucleotides, the CDR3 is TGTGCCAGCAGCCCTAGGGGGCGGAAGGAGCAGTTCTTC.

This sequence joins TRBV19 and TRBJ1-1; 8 bases are a match to TRBD1. This CDR3 is 14 amino acids long. The V and J ends lost 5 bases and 0 bases, in that order; junction bases with no gene match: 2. The germline V gene encodes CDR1 LNHDA and CDR2 SQIVND (reference sequence). CDR3 amino acids: CASSSGGLNTEAFF. The DNA of the CDR3 is TGTGCCAGTAGTTCAGGGGGCCTGAACACTGAAGCTTTCTTT.

Comments on this clone: Other DNA sequences in this sample translate to the same CDR3. This chain links TRBV12-3 or TRBV12-4 with TRBJ1-6; the D gene is possibly TRBD1 (5 bases). With 6 bases removed from V and 6 bases from J, the gap between germline ends came to 9 bases. The CDR3 runs 13 residues. The CDR3 sequence: CASSLGGNSPLHF. CDR3 nucleotide sequence: TGTGCCAGCAGCTTGGGGGGTAATTCACCCCTCCACTTT.

The rearrangement joins TRBV3-1 (or the pseudogene TRBV3-2) to TRBJ2-5; possibly TRBD2 for D (6 bases). This CDR3 is 14 amino acids long. The V and J ends lost 2 bases and 2 bases respectively, with 9 bases between them. Germline CDR1 LGHDT, CDR2 YNNKEL (reference sequence). CDR3 sequence reads: CASSQRDWQETQYF. The DNA of the CDR3 is TGTGCCAGCAGCCAACGGGACTGGCAAGAGACCCAGTACTTC.

The chain uses TRBV11-2 and TRBJ2-3; 8 bases fit TRBD1. This CDR3 region has 15 residues. The V and J ends lost 6 bases and 4 bases, in that order; junction bases with no gene match: 9. Germline V gene sequence: CDR1 SGHAT, CDR2 FQNNGV. The CDR3, as DNA: TGTGCCAGCAGGAAGGCAGGGGGCCGGGCAGATACGCAGTATTTT. It yields the protein CASRKAGGRADTQYF. The complete variable domain, with remaining parts taken from reference TRBV11-2 and TRBJ2-3, reads EAGVAQSPRYKIIEKRQSVAFWCNPISGHATLYWYQQILGQGPKLLIQFQNNGVVDDSQLPKDRFSAERLKGVDSTLKIQPAKLEDSAVYLCASRKAGGRADTQYFGPGTRLTVL.

This clone appeared once. This CDR3 reads CAIPSQGQSSGANVLTF. CDR3 DNA sequence: TGTGCCATCCCGTCCCAGGGACAGTCCTCTGGGGCCAACGTCCTGACTTTC. The genes are TRBV10-3 and TRBJ2-6, with TRBD1 matching 7 bases. With 8 bases clipped from V and 0 bases from J, the junction kept 10 bases outside the gene matches. Germline CDR1 reads ENHRY; CDR2 reads SYGVKD. The CDR3 sequence is 17 residues long.

The chain uses TRBV6-5 and TRBJ2-3; D is unresolved. V lost 7 bases to trimming and J lost 2 bases, with 10 bases between them. The CDR3 runs 13 residues. Germline V CDR1 and CDR2: MNHEY, SVGAGI. The chain's CDR3 is CASITADTDTQYF. DNA for the CDR3: TGTGCCAGCATCACCGCGGACACAGATACGCAGTATTTT.

CDR3 residues: CASSYFGGEKLFF. The CDR3 bases are TGTGCCAGCAGTTATTTCGGGGGGGAAAAACTGTTTTTT. This chain links TRBV6-6 with TRBJ1-4; tentatively, D is TRBD1 (5 bases). The CDR3 extends over 13 amino acids. With 3 bases removed from V and 8 bases from J, the gap between germline ends came to 10 bases. Germline V CDR1 and CDR2: MNHNY, SVGAGI (reference sequence).

As for this clone: One end of the junction is discordant with germline, which a read error may explain. The chain couples TRBV27 to TRBJ2-7; TRBD2 matches at 7 bases. Germline values: CDR1 MNHEY, CDR2 SMNVEV (reference sequence). This CDR3 region has 15 residues. CDR3: CASSLGGAMIYEQYF. The CDR3 DNA is TGTGCCAGCAGTTTGGGAGGGGCGATGATCTACGAACAGTACTTC.

The V and J genes are TRBV24-1 and TRBJ2-5, with a weak D call TRBD2 (7 bases). Deletions cut 3 bases from V and 5 bases from J, with 15 bases between. There are 15 residues in the CDR3. From germline, CDR1 is KGHDR and CDR2 SFDVKD. CDR3 DNA: TGTGCCACCAGTGATCTAGGGGGGGTTAGTGAGACCCAGTACTTC. Translation: CATSDLGGVSETQYF.

Worth noting for this clone: This specimen includes other DNA sequences encoding the same CDR3. CDR3 sequence: CASSPQGAQETQYF. The CDR3 bases are TGTGCCAGCTCACCACAGGGGGCCCAAGAGACCCAGTACTTC. This sequence joins TRBV18 and TRBJ2-5; TRBD1 matches 7 bases. The CDR3 extends over 14 amino acids. Trimming took 1 base from V and 1 from J; bases not matched to a gene: 0. Germline CDR1 reads KGHSH; CDR2 reads LQKENI.

This chain connects TRBV20-1 to TRBJ1-2; no reliable D call. Trimming cost V 5 bases and J 11 bases, with 15 bases left between them. Germline loops: CDR1 DFQATT, CDR2 SNEGSKA (reference sequence). This CDR3 contains 11 residues. CDR3 sequence (DNA): TGCAGTGCTCCTCGACAAACGCTTTACACCTTC. It translates to CSAPRQTLYTF.

The CDR3 spells CASSLVGQVSYEQYF. CDR3 nucleotide sequence: TGTGCCAGCAGCTTAGTGGGACAGGTGTCCTACGAGCAGTACTTC. This chain joins TRBV7-2 and TRBJ2-7; 8 nucleotides match TRBD1. J gave up 1 base and V 1 base, and 3 bases lay outside the gene matches. This CDR3 is built from 15 residues. Germline V lookup: CDR1 SGHTA, CDR2 FQGNSA.